A single sample is the source of the 26 T cell receptor beta chains below, sequenced in a study of blood T cells in healthy people across ages. For the second PCR, which ran for about 6 to 12 cycles, a sample-barcoded 5' primer and a J-beta primer mix were used. Using its own MiXCR run on the 5' RACE reads, TCRdb lists one record per CDR3 protein. The table has about a million distinct CDR3 sequences, about 51% seen once. The material sequenced was blood. The source is a woman aged 55-70 years in good health.

This clonotype was recorded a few times. The chain uses TRBV4-2 and TRBJ2-7; 9 bases are a match to TRBD1. Germline V CDR1 and CDR2: LGHNA, YNFKEQ. The V segment lost 5 bases and the J segment 5 bases; nucleotides outside the gene matches: 7. The CDR3 spans 14 residues. The CDR3 spells CASSAGTGYNEQYF. The CDR3 region has the DNA TGTGCCAGCAGCGCCGGGACAGGGTATAACGAGCAGTACTTC.

The chain links TRBV5-1 to TRBJ2-3; D remains ambiguous. This CDR3 has 13 amino acids. CDR1 is SGHRS and CDR2 is YFSETQ in the germline V gene. V dropped 0 bases and J dropped 4 bases, with 6 bases sitting between them. The CDR3 nucleotides read TGCGCCAGCAGCTTGGCCCCTTCAGATACGCAGTATTTT. This gives the protein CASSLAPSDTQYF.

V and J are TRBV4-1 and TRBJ1-4, with D unclear. The CDR3 sequence is 14 residues long. V shed 3 bases and J shed 3 bases, with 8 bases lying between them. The germline CDR1 and CDR2 sequences are MGHRA and YSYEKL. The CDR3: CASSHRVPNEKLFF. Written as DNA, the CDR3 is TGCGCCAGCAGCCACCGTGTGCCTAATGAAAAACTGTTTTTT.

A few counts support this clonotype. V gene TRBV2 combines with J gene TRBJ2-4; 8 nucleotides line up with TRBD2. The CDR3 runs to 14 residues. V lost 7 bases and J lost 4; bases outside the gene matches: 6. In germline, CDR1 is SNHLY, CDR2 FYNNEI. The CDR3 loop reads CASKTGTRKNIQYF. The CDR3, as DNA: TGTGCCAGCAAAACCGGGACTAGAAAAAACATTCAGTACTTC.

This clonotype was seen more than once but under ten times. The chain links TRBV10-3 to TRBJ2-3; D gene unclear. With 3 bases removed from V and 1 base from J, the gap between germline ends came to 8 bases. The CDR3 has 14 residues. Germline V gene lookup returns CDR1 ENHRY and CDR2 SYGVKD. The CDR3 is CAISDHQGTDTQYF. The CDR3 bases are TGTGCCATCAGTGACCATCAAGGCACAGATACGCAGTATTTT.

The gene calls are TRBV29-1 and TRBJ2-7; unclear D gene. The germline gives CDR1 SQVTM, CDR2 ANQGSEA. V lost 4 bases and J lost 2, with 12 bases in between. This CDR3 is 13 amino acids long. CDR3 DNA sequence: TGCAGCGTTGCGTCCGCAAACGCCTACGAGCAGTACTTC. It specifies CSVASANAYEQYF.

The chain carries TRBV5-1 and TRBJ2-7; no definite D call. Trimming pared 4 bases from V and 3 bases from J, leaving 11 bases between. The CDR3 loop spans 13 amino acids. Germline values: CDR1 SGHRS, CDR2 YFSETQ. For the CDR3, the DNA is TGCGCCAGCAGCGTGGGTAACTTCTACGAGCAGTACTTC. This gives the protein CASSVGNFYEQYF.

This clonotype appeared many times. The genes are TRBV29-1 and TRBJ2-4; D could derive from TRBD1 or TRBD2 (6 bases each). The CDR3 consists of 15 residues. The germline gives CDR1 SQVTM, CDR2 ANQGSEA. V shed 7 bases and J shed 1 base, with 17 bases lying between them. CDR3 sequence (DNA): TGCAGCGGCCTTATAATAGGGGGGGCCAAAAACATTCAGTACTTC. Protein sequence: CSGLIIGGAKNIQYF.

This clonotype was detected once. The rearrangement uses TRBV20-1 and TRBJ2-3, with a weak D call TRBD2 (7 bases). In germline, CDR1 is DFQATT, CDR2 SNEGSKA (reference sequence). The CDR3 totals 18 residues. Trimming pared 0 bases from V and 6 bases from J, leaving 25 bases between. The DNA for the CDR3 is TGCAGTGCTAGAGATTGGCTCGGGGGGCGCGGGGAGCGCGATACGCAGTATTTT. As protein: CSARDWLGGRGERDTQYF.

This clonotype was observed at least ten times. The chain carries TRBV21-1 and TRBJ2-5. TRBV21-1 is termed a pseudogene. The CDR3 has 13 residues. Here the CDR3 reads CASSKEARETQYF. The CDR3, as DNA: TGTGCCAGCAGCAAAGAGGCACGAGAGACCCAGTACTTC.

The chain couples TRBV10-3 to TRBJ2-5; TRBD1 matches at 12 bases. V dropped 11 bases and J dropped 5; count of bases not matched to a gene: 12. This CDR3 contains 15 residues. Germline V gene sequence: CDR1 ENHRY, CDR2 SYGVKD. The CDR3 reads CASTEGTGGVETQYF. The CDR3 DNA reads TGTGCCTCAACCGAAGGGACAGGGGGCGTGGAGACCCAGTACTTC.

As concerns this clonotype: One end of the junction fails to match germline, which may point to a read error. The genes are TRBV6-5 and TRBJ1-2; maybe TRBD1 (5 bases). CDR1 is MNHEY and CDR2 is SVGAGI in the germline V gene. CDR3 length: 15 residues. The CDR3 is CTSSPPGRAARGYTF. DNA of the CDR3: TGTACCAGCAGTCCCCCGGGACGAGCGGCGCGCGGCTACACCTTC.

This clonotype was recorded many times. The rearrangement joins TRBV6-6 to TRBJ2-3; the D gene is possibly TRBD1 (5 bases). The germline V and J ends were trimmed by 5 bases and 9 bases, with 24 bases remaining between them. Germline V gene lookup returns CDR1 MNHNY and CDR2 SVGAGI (reference sequence). The CDR3 runs to 16 residues. The CDR3, as DNA: TGTGCCAGCAGTCCGGGCTTTGGACAACCGCCGTCGACGCAGTATTTT. As protein: CASSPGFGQPPSTQYF.

The chain carries TRBV6-5 and TRBJ2-5, with a tentative D call TRBD1 (6 bases). Germline lookup yields CDR1 MNHEY and CDR2 SVGAGI. This CDR3 is built from 12 residues. The ends were cut back, 10 bases at V and 3 bases at J, with 12 bases in the middle. The CDR3 nucleotides are TGTGCCACCCGAGGGGGTAAAGAGACCCAGTACTTC. This gives the protein CATRGGKETQYF.

The V gene is TRBV20-1, the J gene TRBJ1-4; D is undetermined. This CDR3 has 11 residues. The germline V gene has CDR1 DFQATT and CDR2 SNEGSKA (reference sequence). CDR3 in DNA: TGCACCGCAGAGGGAGGCGGCAAACTGTTTTTT. Residues: CTAEGGGKLFF.

The chain links TRBV29-1 to TRBJ2-5; tentatively, D is TRBD2 (5 bases). V lost 3 bases to trimming and J lost 11 bases, with 19 bases between them. Germline values: CDR1 SQVTM, CDR2 ANQGSEA. The CDR3 contains 13 residues. The CDR3 spells CSVESLIEGGQYF. CDR3 bases: TGCAGCGTTGAGAGTCTCATCGAGGGCGGGCAGTACTTC.

The chain combines TRBV20-1 with TRBJ2-7, with TRBD2 matching 7 bases. The junction had 9 bases not matched to a gene; V was cut back by 3 bases and J by 1 base. Germline CDR1 and CDR2: DFQATT and SNEGSKA (reference sequence). The CDR3 has 15 amino acids. The CDR3 nucleotides are TGCAGTGCTAGGAGGGGAGGGTCACTGTCCTACGAGCAGTACTTC. This codes for CSARRGGSLSYEQYF.

This chain uses TRBV29-1 with TRBJ2-5; 7 bases fit TRBD1. Looked up from germline, CDR1 is SQVTM and CDR2 is ANQGSEA. The V and J ends lost 5 bases and 5 bases, in that order; junction bases with no gene match: 11. CDR3 length equals 14 residues. CDR3 DNA sequence: TGCAGCGTTAAAACCGGGACAGCTGCCGAGACCCAGTACTTC. It codes for CSVKTGTAAETQYF.

V gene TRBV28 combines with J gene TRBJ2-5; the match to TRBD2 covers 7 bases. CDR1 MDHEN and CDR2 SYDVKM come from the germline V gene. Unmatched junction bases numbered 9, after V lost 2 bases and J lost 6 bases. This CDR3 comprises 15 residues. The CDR3 DNA is TGTGCCAGCAGTTTAAGACTAGCCTTTAGACAGACCCAGTACTTC. Translated: CASSLRLAFRQTQYF.

The chain is built from TRBV10-3 and TRBJ2-3; tentatively, D is TRBD2 (5 bases). V lost 4 bases and J lost 2, with 10 bases in between. The CDR3 totals 14 residues. From germline, CDR1 is ENHRY and CDR2 SYGVKD. The CDR3 DNA reads as TGTGCCATCAGTGGGGCTAGCCCCACAGATACGCAGTATTTT. Translating gives CAISGASPTDTQYF.

This clonotype has a handful of counts. CDR3 bases: TGTGCCAGCAGCTTAGGGTATAGCAATCAGCCCCAGCATTTT. Residues: CASSLGYSNQPQHF. The rearrangement links TRBV27 to TRBJ1-5, with no clear D. Germline-derived CDR1 and CDR2 are MNHEY and SMNVEV (reference sequence). The V and J ends lost 6 bases and 0 bases respectively, with 9 bases between them. This CDR3 is 14 amino acids long.

The V and J genes are TRBV10-3 and TRBJ2-1; 15 bases map to TRBD2. Germline V gene lookup returns CDR1 ENHRY and CDR2 SYGVKD. The CDR3 runs to 17 residues. J was trimmed by 8 bases and V by 6 bases; bases with no gene match: 11. The CDR3, as DNA: TGTGCCATCAGACCCGGACTAGCGGGAGGGCGGCAGGATGAGCAGTTCTTC. As protein: CAIRPGLAGGRQDEQFF.

The gene calls are TRBV12-3 or TRBV12-4 and TRBJ1-2, with D tentatively TRBD1 (6 bases). The CDR3 runs to 14 residues. V dropped 5 bases and J dropped 4 bases, with 14 bases sitting between them. The CDR3 sequence is CASSPGHSIYGYTF. CDR3 bases: TGTGCCAGCAGTCCGGGACACTCAATCTATGGCTACACCTTC.

The rearrangement uses TRBV15 and TRBJ1-3, with no clear D. The germline gives CDR1 LNHNV, CDR2 YYDKDF (reference sequence). Trimming stripped 3 bases from V and 7 bases from J, with 7 bases between. The CDR3 contains 12 residues. This CDR3 is CATSRDFNTIYF. Written as DNA, the CDR3 is TGTGCCACCAGCAGGGACTTCAACACCATATATTTT.

This clonotype showed up many times. The rearrangement joins TRBV7-9 to TRBJ1-4; tentative D call: TRBD1 (5 bases). Trimming shortened V by 3 bases and J by 8 bases, and 13 bases separated the two germline ends. CDR1 and CDR2 (germline): SEHNR, FQNEAQ (reference sequence). This CDR3 spans 14 amino acids. The CDR3, as DNA: TGTGCCAGCAGCTTTCTGACCGGGGCGGAAAAACTGTTTTTT. This sequence encodes CASSFLTGAEKLFF.

For the CDR3, the DNA is TGTGCCAGCAGTGGTCTAGGGCGACGGCTAGGTGGGACTGAAGCTTTCTTT. Residues: CASSGLGRRLGGTEAFF. The chain recombines TRBV6-1 with TRBJ1-1; no clear D gene. The CDR3 spans 17 residues. Germline V CDR1 and CDR2: MNHNS, SASEGT. Trimming took 4 bases from V and 5 from J, leaving 23 bases between them.